One sample yielded the 2 T cell receptor beta chains listed below, sequenced in a study of cytomegalovirus exposure and HLA in healthy donors. 60 Vbeta and 13 Jbeta primers were used in PCR. Using immunoSEQ multiplex PCR, the repertoire was profiled, and TCRdb retains in-frame clones only, with some absent. Among approximately 160,000 clones listed, around 68% were seen once. The source material was PBMCs. The receptors were sampled from a man aged 45-60 years in good health and CMV-seronegative.

This chain joins TRBV4-3 and TRBJ2-1, with 7 positions matching TRBD2. The CDR3 has 14 residues. Germline values: CDR1 LGHNA, CDR2 YSLEER. V lost 1 base and J lost 7; bases outside the gene matches: 4. CDR3: CASSQGRLANEQFF. The CDR3 DNA reads as TGCGCCAGCAGCCAAGGTCGACTAGCAAATGAGCAGTTCTTC.

J is TRBJ2-1 and V is TRBV5-1; 14 bases map to TRBD2. CDR1 and CDR2 (germline): SGHRS, YFSETQ. V shed 4 bases and J 1 base; nucleotides not matched to a gene: 10. The CDR3 extends over 19 amino acids. CDR3 nucleotide sequence: TGCGCCAGCAGCCCGACGACTAGCGGGGGGGCCCGATCCTACAATGAGCAGTTCTTC. This sequence encodes CASSPTTSGGARSYNEQFF.